These 29 T cell receptor beta chains were sequenced from one sample in a study of T cells in Graves' hyperthyroidism and ophthalmopathy. Amplified regions were TCR beta CDR3 sequences from RNA transcripts. The primer set for the first-round RT-PCR of the TCR CDR3 was HTBI. TCRdb analysed the multiplex PCR reads with MiXCR anew, one entry per CDR3 protein. The sample carries 390,000 or so distinct CDR3 sequences, over 12% recorded once. The material sequenced was blood. These receptors were collected from a man between 18 and 35 years old with Graves' ophthalmopathy.

This chain uses TRBV20-1 with TRBJ2-7; D is ambiguous. The CDR3 contains 12 residues. Trimming took off 5 bases at V and 3 bases at J, with 11 bases between the two ends. Looked up from germline, CDR1 is DFQATT and CDR2 is SNEGSKA (reference sequence). The CDR3 loop is CSAGAGFYEQYF. The CDR3 coding sequence is TGCAGTGCTGGAGCCGGCTTCTACGAGCAGTACTTC.

This clonotype has more than one count but fewer than ten. The genes are TRBV20-1 and TRBJ2-1, with 12 nucleotides matching TRBD2. V was clipped by 4 bases and J by 4 bases; unmatched bases: 5. The CDR3 sequence is 15 residues long. Germline CDR1 reads DFQATT; CDR2 reads SNEGSKA (reference sequence). For the CDR3, the DNA is TGCAGTGCTACACATACTAGCGGGGGGTACAATGAGCAGTTCTTC. It yields the protein CSATHTSGGYNEQFF.

This clonotype has only a few counts. The chain employs TRBV20-1 and TRBJ2-7; no clear D gene. Germline V gene lookup returns CDR1 DFQATT and CDR2 SNEGSKA (reference sequence). Trimming stripped 1 base from V and 3 bases from J, with 10 bases between. The CDR3 sequence is 13 residues long. The CDR3 spells CSARAPQSYEQYF. The CDR3 DNA sequence: TGCAGTGCTAGAGCCCCTCAAAGCTACGAGCAGTACTTC.

A remark on this clonotype: A much bigger clone sits one base away, suggesting this may be a read error. V is TRBV30 and J is TRBJ1-4; 8 bases map to TRBD1. This CDR3 has 13 residues. Trimming at V came to 7 bases and at J to 6 bases, leaving 7 bases not matched to a gene. Looked up from germline, CDR1 is GTSNPN and CDR2 is SVGIG (reference sequence). CDR3 residues: CAYRTGRDEKLFF. CDR3 sequence (DNA): TGTGCCTACCGGACAGGGAGGGATGAAAAACTGTTTTTT.

This clonotype was recorded many times. The chain combines TRBV6-1 with TRBJ2-7; a weak D match, TRBD1 (5 bases). Germline CDR1 is MNHNS and CDR2 is SASEGT. The V end was cut by 3 bases, the J end by 2 bases, with 11 bases between. There are 14 residues in the CDR3. The CDR3 is CASSEGRATYEQYF. DNA for the CDR3: TGTGCCAGCAGTGAGGGCAGGGCCACCTACGAGCAGTACTTC.

This clonotype was counted ten times or more. In DNA, the CDR3 is TGTGCCAGCAGCTTAAAGTTGGAGGACAGGTGGAACACTGAAGCTTTCTTT. It yields the protein CASSLKLEDRWNTEAFF. V gene TRBV13 combines with J gene TRBJ1-1; 7 nucleotides agree with TRBD1. Per the germline V gene, CDR1 is PRHDT and CDR2 is FYEKMQ (reference sequence). This CDR3 region has 17 residues. J was trimmed by 1 base and V by 2 bases; bases with no gene match: 10.

This clonotype showed up many times. The CDR3 reads CASSLPGQQFF. The CDR3, as DNA: TGTGCCAGCAGCTTGCCGGGACAGCAGTTCTTC. The chain joins TRBV11-3 to TRBJ2-1; TRBD1 or TRBD2 may be the D gene (5 bases each). The V end lost 3 bases, the J end lost 11 bases, and 8 bases lay between the germline ends. The CDR3 length is 11 residues. CDR1 SGHNT and CDR2 YENEEA come from the germline V gene.

This clonotype was seen a few times. V and J are TRBV20-1 and TRBJ2-1; 14 bases fit TRBD2. Germline V gene data show CDR1 as DFQATT and CDR2 as SNEGSKA (reference sequence). CDR3 length equals 16 residues. The J segment lost 2 bases and the V segment lost 6 bases, leaving 6 bases of the junction unmatched. CDR3 residues: CSARTSGGLTYNEQFF. In nucleotides, the CDR3 is TGCAGTGCGAGGACTAGCGGGGGGCTTACCTACAATGAGCAGTTCTTC.

The chain combines TRBV20-1 with TRBJ2-5; 8 bases agree with TRBD2. Per the germline V gene, CDR1 is DFQATT and CDR2 is SNEGSKA (reference sequence). V shed 5 bases and J 2 bases; nucleotides not matched to a gene: 10. This CDR3 has 15 amino acids. The CDR3 DNA reads TGCAGTGCTTCACCGACTAGCGCTAGACAAGAGACCCAGTACTTC. It codes for CSASPTSARQETQYF.

The table lists this clonotype with a few counts. Being one base from a much bigger clone, this may be a read error. The gene calls are TRBV14 and TRBJ1-2, with 7 nucleotides matching TRBD1. The germline V gene encodes CDR1 SGHDN and CDR2 FVKESK. This CDR3 comprises 12 residues. V trimming: 8 bases; J trimming: 2 bases; junction bases outside the gene matches: 2. The CDR3 protein is CASGQENYGYTF. Here the CDR3 DNA reads TGTGCCAGCGGACAGGAAAACTATGGCTACACCTTC.

In its sample, this clonotype was seen many times. The chain combines TRBV6-1 with TRBJ2-7, with a possible D match to TRBD1 (8 bases). This CDR3 has 15 amino acids. Per the germline V gene, CDR1 is MNHNS and CDR2 is SASEGT. Deletions cut 5 bases from V and 2 bases from J, with 16 bases between. CDR3 nucleotide sequence: TGTGCCAGCAGTAGAGGACAGGGAGGGACCTACGAGCAGTACTTC. It yields the protein CASSRGQGGTYEQYF.

In its sample, this clonotype was seen many times. The CDR3: CASSPDRRHTEAFF. The DNA for the CDR3 is TGCGCCAGCAGCCCGGACAGGAGGCACACTGAAGCTTTCTTT. The rearrangement links TRBV5-1 to TRBJ1-1; 7 bases are shared with TRBD1. This CDR3 is built from 14 residues. V trimming: 4 bases; J trimming: 3 bases; junction bases outside the gene matches: 6. In germline, CDR1 is SGHRS, CDR2 YFSETQ.

This chain joins TRBV2 and TRBJ1-3; possible D gene TRBD1, 5 bases. Trimming pared 8 bases from V and 4 bases from J, leaving 18 bases between. The V gene's germline CDR1 is SNHLY and CDR2 FYNNEI. The CDR3 is made up of 15 amino acids. The CDR3 bases are TGTGCCAGCCGAGGCCCGCAGGGAGGGGGAAACACCATATATTTT. This encodes CASRGPQGGGNTIYF.

Concerning this clonotype: Compared with germline, one end of the junction differs, possibly owing to a read error. The rearrangement links TRBV11-2 to TRBJ2-5; D tentatively fits TRBD1 or TRBD2 (6 bases each). Germline values: CDR1 SGHAT, CDR2 FQNNGV. This CDR3 is built from 13 residues. CDR3 region: CAGSPRGAETQYF. The CDR3 DNA reads as TGTGCCGGCAGCCCGAGGGGGGCAGAGACCCAGTACTTC.

The gene calls are TRBV12-5 and TRBJ2-2; D possibly uses TRBD1 or TRBD2 (6 bases each). V was cut by 1 base and J by 4 bases, with 16 bases left in between. Germline CDR1 reads LGHNT; CDR2 reads FRNRAP. There are 17 residues in the CDR3. The CDR3 coding sequence is TGTGCTAGTGGTTTGGGGACTGGCGGGGACATCACCGGGGAGCTGTTTTTT. It is translated as CASGLGTGGDITGELFF.

The sample holds many counts of this clonotype. The genes are TRBV2 and TRBJ1-5; D perhaps matches TRBD1 (5 bases). Trimming shortened V by 1 base and J by 4 bases, and 14 bases separated the two germline ends. CDR1 is SNHLY, CDR2 FYNNEI, per germline. The CDR3 totals 16 residues. CDR3 residues: CASSEGSTVANQPQHF. The CDR3, as DNA: TGTGCCAGCAGTGAAGGGTCGACAGTAGCTAATCAGCCCCAGCATTTT.

This chain joins TRBV19 and TRBJ2-7; 8 bases map to TRBD2. Looked up from germline, CDR1 is LNHDA and CDR2 is SQIVND (reference sequence). V gave up 3 bases and J gave up 0 bases; unmatched junction bases: 4. This CDR3 region has 15 residues. This CDR3 is CASSIWSGGSYEQYF. Here the CDR3 DNA reads TGTGCCAGTAGTATTTGGAGCGGGGGCTCCTACGAGCAGTACTTC.

This clonotype was detected only once. The rearrangement uses TRBV4-1 and TRBJ1-2; 9 positions match TRBD1. Germline trimming cut 1 base from V and 3 bases from J; bases unmatched to any gene: 6. This CDR3 is built from 16 residues. Germline V gives CDR1 MGHRA, CDR2 YSYEKL. CDR3 sequence: CASSQGRDRDDYGYTF. The DNA for the CDR3 is TGCGCCAGCAGCCAAGGGAGGGACAGGGATGACTATGGCTACACCTTC.

In this sample, this clonotype turned up many times. V is TRBV6-1 and J is TRBJ1-2; 7 positions match TRBD1. Germline V lookup: CDR1 MNHNS, CDR2 SASEGT. Germline trimming cut 7 bases from V and 0 bases from J; bases unmatched to any gene: 11. This CDR3 is 16 amino acids long. As DNA, the CDR3 is TGTGCCAGCACCACCAGGGGGGACAGTACTAACTATGGCTACACCTTC. It translates to CASTTRGDSTNYGYTF.

There are many counts of this clonotype. The V and J genes are TRBV27 and TRBJ1-1; possible D gene TRBD1, 5 bases. V lost 2 bases and J lost 4, with 11 bases in between. The germline V gene encodes CDR1 MNHEY and CDR2 SMNVEV (reference sequence). This CDR3 is built from 14 residues. As DNA, the CDR3 is TGTGCCAGCAGTTTAGCGGGGACGGGCACTGAAGCTTTCTTT. Translation gives CASSLAGTGTEAFF.

This clonotype was seen ten or more times. The V call is TRBV6-5, the J call TRBJ1-1; D is possibly TRBD1 (5 bases). Trimming cost V 0 bases and J 6 bases, with 8 bases left between them. The CDR3 extends over 13 amino acids. The germline gives CDR1 MNHEY, CDR2 SVGAGI. CDR3 DNA: TGTGCCAGCAGTTACTCGAGGGGTCCTGAAGCTTTCTTT. It translates to CASSYSRGPEAFF.

Comment on this clonotype: A much larger clone differs by one base, so this may be a read error. No conserved phenylalanine or tryptophan ends this CDR3, so it is likely a read error. This chain joins TRBV12-3 or TRBV12-4 and TRBJ2-7, with D hard to call. The CDR3 has 14 residues. The V end lost 5 bases, the J end lost 3 bases, and 14 bases lay between the germline ends. CDR3 DNA sequence: TGTGCCAGCAGTCGTGACTCGCCGGGCTACGAGCAGTACCTC. Translating it yields CASSRDSPGYEQYL.

This clonotype was seen only a few times. The genes are TRBV29-1 and TRBJ1-2, with TRBD1 matching over 9 bases. CDR1 and CDR2 from the germline V gene are SQVTM and ANQGSEA. V shed 7 bases and J 5 bases; nucleotides not matched to a gene: 5. This CDR3 comprises 12 residues. CDR3 sequence reads: CSGQGGAYGYTF. The CDR3, as DNA: TGCAGCGGACAGGGGGGGGCATATGGCTACACCTTC.

This chain joins TRBV30 and TRBJ2-6; 7 bases are shared with TRBD1. CDR3 length: 18 amino acids. Trimming removed 0 bases from V and 2 bases from J; junction bases left unmatched: 10. Germline CDR1 GTSNPN, CDR2 SVGIG (reference sequence). As DNA, the CDR3 is TGTGCCTGGAGTGTGCCTACCCGCGACAGGGCTGGGGCCAACGTCCTGACTTTC. Translated, it gives CAWSVPTRDRAGANVLTF.

This clonotype was counted many times. V gene TRBV2 combines with J gene TRBJ2-3; 13 bases line up with TRBD2. Losses at the gene ends were 6 bases for V and 5 bases for J; bases not matched to a gene: 5. Germline CDR1 and CDR2: SNHLY and FYNNEI. This CDR3 contains 15 residues. CDR3 sequence reads: CASRLLAGGRDTQYF. The CDR3 nucleotides are TGTGCCAGCAGGCTACTAGCGGGGGGGCGAGATACGCAGTATTTT.

This clonotype showed up just a few times. Here the CDR3 reads CATSRVLGGTNEKLFF. The CDR3 DNA follows: TGTGCCACCAGCAGAGTTCTTGGGGGAACTAATGAAAAACTGTTTTTT. The chain carries TRBV15 and TRBJ1-4, with D possibly TRBD1 on 5 matching bases. The length of the CDR3 is 16 residues. Germline values: CDR1 LNHNV, CDR2 YYDKDF (reference sequence). V lost 1 base and J lost 1, with 10 bases in between.

This clonotype was counted a few times. V usage is TRBV24-1 and J usage is TRBJ1-5; D unresolved. Germline-derived CDR1 and CDR2 are KGHDR and SFDVKD. Between the trimmed V and J ends, which lost 2 bases and 9 bases, there was a span of 13 bases. This CDR3 spans 14 amino acids. DNA of the CDR3: TGTGCCACCAGTGATTCACAGCCGGGGTGGCCCCAGCATTTT. Protein: CATSDSQPGWPQHF.

This clonotype was picked up a small number of times. The chain is built from TRBV25-1 and TRBJ1-3; D is perhaps TRBD1 (5 bases). Trimming removed 7 bases at V and 2 bases at J, with 27 bases between. The CDR3 consists of 19 residues. The germline V gene has CDR1 MGHDK and CDR2 SYGVNS. In nucleotides, the CDR3 is TGTGCCAGCAAATTCGGCACGGGGCTAAACCTAAATCCTGGAAACACCATATATTTT. Protein: CASKFGTGLNLNPGNTIYF. The full variable domain, rest sourced from reference TRBV25-1 and TRBJ1-3, is EADIYQTPRYLVIGTGKKITLECSQTMGHDKMYWYQQDPGMELHLIHYSYGVNSTEKGDLSSESTVSRIRTEHFPLTLESARPSHTSQYLCASKFGTGLNLNPGNTIYFGEGSWLTVV.

About this clonotype: This may be a read error, as it is one base from a much larger clone. This chain links TRBV6-2 or TRBV6-3 with TRBJ1-2; tentatively, D is TRBD1 (6 bases). Germline CDR1 reads MNHEY; CDR2 reads SVGEGT. Trimming removed 5 bases at V and 2 bases at J, with 9 bases between. This CDR3 is 13 amino acids long. CDR3 sequence: CASSGTFNYGYTF. The CDR3 DNA follows: TGTGCCAGCAGTGGGACATTCAACTATGGCTACACCTTC.